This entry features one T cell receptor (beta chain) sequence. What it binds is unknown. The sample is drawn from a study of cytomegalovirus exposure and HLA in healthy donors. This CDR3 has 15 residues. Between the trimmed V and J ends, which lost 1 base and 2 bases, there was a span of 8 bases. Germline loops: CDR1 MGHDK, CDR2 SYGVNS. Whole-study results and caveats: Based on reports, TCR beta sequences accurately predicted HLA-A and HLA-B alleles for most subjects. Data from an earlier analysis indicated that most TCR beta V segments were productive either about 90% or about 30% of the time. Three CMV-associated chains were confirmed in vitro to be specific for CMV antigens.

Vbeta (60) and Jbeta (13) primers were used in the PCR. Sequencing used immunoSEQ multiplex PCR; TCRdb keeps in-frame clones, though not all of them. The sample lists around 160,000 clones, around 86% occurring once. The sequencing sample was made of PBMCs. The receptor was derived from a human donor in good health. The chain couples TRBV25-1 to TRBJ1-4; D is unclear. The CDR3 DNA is TGTGCCAGCAGTGAATCGGCCGGGACTAATGAAAAACTGTTTTTT. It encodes CASSESAGTNEKLFF.